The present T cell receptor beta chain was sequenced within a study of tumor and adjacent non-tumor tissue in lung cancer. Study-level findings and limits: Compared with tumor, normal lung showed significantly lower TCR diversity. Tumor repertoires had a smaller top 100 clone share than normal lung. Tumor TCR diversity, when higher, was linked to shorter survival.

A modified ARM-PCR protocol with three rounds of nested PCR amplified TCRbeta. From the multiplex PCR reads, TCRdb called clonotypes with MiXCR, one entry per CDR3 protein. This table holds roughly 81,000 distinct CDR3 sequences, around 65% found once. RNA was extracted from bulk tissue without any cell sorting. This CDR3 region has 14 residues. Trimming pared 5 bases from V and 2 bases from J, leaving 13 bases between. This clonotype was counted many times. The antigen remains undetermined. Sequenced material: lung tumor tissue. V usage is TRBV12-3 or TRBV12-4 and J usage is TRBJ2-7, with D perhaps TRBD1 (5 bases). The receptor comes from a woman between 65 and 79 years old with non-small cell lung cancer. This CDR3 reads CASSAQGPTYEQYF. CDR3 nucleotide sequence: TGTGCCAGCAGTGCCCAGGGTCCTACCTACGAGCAGTACTTC.